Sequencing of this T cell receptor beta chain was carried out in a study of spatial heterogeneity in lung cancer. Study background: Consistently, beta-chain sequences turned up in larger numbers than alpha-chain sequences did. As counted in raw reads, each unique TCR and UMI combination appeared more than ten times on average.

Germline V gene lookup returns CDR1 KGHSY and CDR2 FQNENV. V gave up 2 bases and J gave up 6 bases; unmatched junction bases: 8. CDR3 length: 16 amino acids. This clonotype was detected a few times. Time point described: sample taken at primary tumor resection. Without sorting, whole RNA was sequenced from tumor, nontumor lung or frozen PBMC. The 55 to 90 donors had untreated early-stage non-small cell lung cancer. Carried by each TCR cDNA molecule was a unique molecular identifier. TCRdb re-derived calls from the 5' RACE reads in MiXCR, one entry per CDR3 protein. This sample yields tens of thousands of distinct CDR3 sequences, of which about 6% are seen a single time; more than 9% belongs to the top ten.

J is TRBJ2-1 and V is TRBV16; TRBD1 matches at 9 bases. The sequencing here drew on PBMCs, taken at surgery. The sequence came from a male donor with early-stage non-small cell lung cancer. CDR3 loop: CASSQPDRGFSNEQFF. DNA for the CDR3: TGTGCCAGCAGCCAACCAGACAGGGGGTTTAGCAATGAGCAGTTCTTC. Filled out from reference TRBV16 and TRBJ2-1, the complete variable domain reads GEEVAQTPKHLVRGEGQKAKLYCAPIKGHSYVFWYQQVLKNEFKFLISFQNENVFDETGMPKERFSAKCLPNSPCSLEIQATKLEDSAVYFCASSQPDRGFSNEQFFGPGTRLTVL.